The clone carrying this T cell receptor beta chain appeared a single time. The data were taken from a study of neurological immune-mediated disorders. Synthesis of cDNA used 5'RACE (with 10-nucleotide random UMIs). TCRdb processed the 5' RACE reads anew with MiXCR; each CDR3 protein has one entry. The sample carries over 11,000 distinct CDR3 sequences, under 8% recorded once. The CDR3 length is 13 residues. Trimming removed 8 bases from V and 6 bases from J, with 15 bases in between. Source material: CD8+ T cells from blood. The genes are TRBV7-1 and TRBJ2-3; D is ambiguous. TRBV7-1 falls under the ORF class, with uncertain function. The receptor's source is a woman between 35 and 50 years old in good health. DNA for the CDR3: TGTGCCAGCCGCACCGGGCTTACCGATACGCAGTATTTT. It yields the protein CASRTGLTDTQYF.